One and the same sample provided the 20 T cell receptor beta chains below, sequenced in a study of control samples from healthy donors and cancer patients. Sequencing was performed with immunoSEQ multiplex PCR; in TCRdb, only in-frame clones are kept and a portion is missing. The table records 90,000 to 140,000 clones, 83% of them present only once. Sequencing input: blood. These receptors originate from a woman aged 45-60 years in good health.

This chain uses TRBV6-5 with TRBJ1-5; D perhaps matches TRBD1 (6 bases). The CDR3 runs to 15 residues. Germline V gene lookup returns CDR1 MNHEY and CDR2 SVGAGI. Trimming cost V 0 bases and J 6 bases, with 12 bases left between them. The CDR3 sequence is CASSYSQGISQPQHF. DNA of the CDR3: TGTGCCAGCAGTTACTCTCAGGGGATAAGTCAGCCCCAGCATTTT.

In DNA, the CDR3 is TGTGCCAGCAGCTTAGAGGACCTGACAGCCGCCGAGAGCTACACCTTC. Amino acids: CASSLEDLTAAESYTF. The rearrangement uses TRBV7-8 and TRBJ1-2; a weak D match, TRBD1 (5 bases). Germline-derived CDR1 and CDR2 are SGHVS and FQNEAQ. The germline V and J ends were trimmed by 1 base and 9 bases, with 21 bases remaining between them. This CDR3 has 16 amino acids.

The chain carries TRBV9 and TRBJ1-2; a weak D match, TRBD1 (5 bases). From germline, CDR1 is SGDLS and CDR2 YYNGEE. V gave up 0 bases and J gave up 4 bases, with 10 bases separating them. This CDR3 is built from 14 residues. CDR3 protein: CASSVETEAYGYTF. In DNA, the CDR3 is TGTGCCAGCAGCGTAGAGACAGAAGCCTATGGCTACACCTTC.

The rearrangement joins TRBV5-4 to TRBJ2-3; D may match TRBD1 or TRBD2 (5 bases each). The V end lost 1 base, the J end lost 3 bases, and 12 bases lay between the germline ends. Germline loops: CDR1 SGHNT, CDR2 YYREEE (reference sequence). CDR3 length: 15 residues. CDR3 DNA sequence: TGTGCCAGCAGCTTGCAACTTGAGGGGACAGATACGCAGTATTTT. Translated, it gives CASSLQLEGTDTQYF.

This clone has only one observation. The CDR3 nucleotides read TGTGCCAGCAGTCGGGGGGGCCCACAAGAGACCCAGTACTTC. Translation gives CASSRGGPQETQYF. The chain links TRBV7-9 to TRBJ2-5; 8 nucleotides line up with TRBD2. This CDR3 has 14 residues. CDR1 is SEHNR, CDR2 FQNEAQ, per germline (reference sequence). With 6 bases clipped from V and 2 bases from J, the junction kept 5 bases outside the gene matches.

This clone was recorded only once. J is TRBJ1-4 and V is TRBV18; TRBD1 is a possible D gene (5 bases). CDR1 and CDR2 (germline): KGHSH, LQKENI. CDR3 length: 13 amino acids. V lost 4 bases, J lost 8 bases, and 11 bases lay in between. CDR3: CASSRGTREKLFF. The CDR3 DNA follows: TGTGCCAGCTCACGTGGGACTCGGGAAAAACTGTTTTTT. Combining the CDR3 with reference TRBV18 and TRBJ1-4 gives the whole variable domain NAGVMQNPRHLVRRRGQEARLRCSPMKGHSHVYWYRQLPEEGLKFMVYLQKENIIDESGMPKERFSAEFPKEGPSILRIQQVVRGDSAAYFCASSRGTREKLFFGSGTQLSVL.

V is TRBV28 and J is TRBJ1-3, with D unresolved. The V end was cut by 2 bases, the J end by 0 bases, with 11 bases between. Germline assignment: CDR1 MDHEN and CDR2 SYDVKM. The CDR3 covers 16 residues. The CDR3 protein is CASSLGGRFSGNTIYF. The CDR3 DNA follows: TGTGCCAGCAGTTTAGGCGGACGATTCTCTGGAAACACCATATATTTT.

The chain employs TRBV5-5 and TRBJ1-6; D is possibly TRBD1 (6 bases). The V gene lost 0 bases and the J gene lost 10 bases, with 14 bases spanning the gap. Germline values: CDR1 SGHKS, CDR2 YYEKEE (reference sequence). The CDR3 totals 15 residues. The CDR3 DNA is TGTGCCAGCAGCTTGGCAGGGACATTCGGATCACCCCTCCACTTT. It encodes CASSLAGTFGSPLHF.

V and J are TRBV11-3 and TRBJ1-1; the D is unclear. This CDR3 has 14 residues. Germline CDR1 is SGHNT and CDR2 is YENEEA. Trimming stripped 0 bases from V and 7 bases from J, with 12 bases between. For the CDR3, the DNA is TGTGCCAGCAGCTTAGAAAAAGCGGGAGTTGAAGCTTTCTTT. Translation: CASSLEKAGVEAFF.

The chain joins TRBV4-3 to TRBJ1-6, with D uncertain. The germline CDR1 and CDR2 sequences are LGHNA and YSLEER. The CDR3 is 15 amino acids. V was trimmed by 3 bases and J by 9 bases, leaving 15 bases between them. For the CDR3, the DNA is TGCGCCAGCAGCCACCGGGGATCGGGCTTTTCACCCCTCCACTTT. It yields the protein CASSHRGSGFSPLHF.

V usage is TRBV27 and J usage is TRBJ1-5; D may be TRBD1 (5 bases). CDR1 and CDR2 from the germline V gene are MNHEY and SMNVEV (reference sequence). V lost 6 bases, J lost 3 bases, and 24 bases lay in between. The CDR3 runs 18 residues. The chain's CDR3 is CASSLTSGRRGTNQPQHF. The CDR3 DNA reads TGTGCCAGCAGCCTAACCTCAGGGAGGAGAGGGACCAATCAGCCCCAGCATTTT.

The chain recombines TRBV28 with TRBJ2-7; D is perhaps TRBD1 (6 bases). V lost 5 bases and J 5 bases, leaving 16 bases between the germline ends. The V gene's germline CDR1 is MDHEN and CDR2 SYDVKM. CDR3 size: 14 residues. This CDR3 reads CASSLQGQINEQYF. The DNA for the CDR3 is TGTGCCAGCAGTCTACAGGGACAAATCAACGAGCAGTACTTC.

The genes are TRBV9 and TRBJ1-6, with D possibly being TRBD1 (6 bases). CDR1 and CDR2 from the germline V gene are SGDLS and YYNGEE. With 0 bases removed from V and 7 bases from J, the gap between germline ends came to 14 bases. The CDR3 extends over 16 amino acids. The CDR3 reads CASSVGFLGQNSPLHF. CDR3 nucleotides: TGTGCCAGCAGCGTAGGTTTTTTGGGACAAAATTCACCCCTCCACTTT.

The rearrangement links TRBV11-2 to TRBJ1-6; tentative D call: TRBD1 (6 bases). V gave up 6 bases and J gave up 9 bases, with 12 bases separating them. Germline CDR1 SGHAT, CDR2 FQNNGV. This CDR3 has 13 amino acids. The CDR3 protein is CASSSDRPSPLHF. The CDR3 bases are TGTGCCAGCAGTTCAGACAGGCCTTCACCCCTCCACTTT.

This chain joins TRBV23-1 and TRBJ1-2; 9 bases agree with TRBD1. TRBV23-1 is an ORF for which the function is uncertain. V dropped 6 bases and J dropped 6; count of bases not matched to a gene: 14. CDR3 length equals 16 residues. Written as DNA, the CDR3 is TGCGCCAGCAGCCCAACAGAGGACAGGGGTCTAGATGGCTACACCTTC. Its protein product is CASSPTEDRGLDGYTF.

In DNA, the CDR3 is TGTGCCAGCAGGACCATGGGGGGCGGTGAAAAACTGTTTTTT. This sequence encodes CASRTMGGGEKLFF. This rearrangement joins TRBV6-5 to TRBJ1-4, with D perhaps TRBD1 (6 bases). Trimming stripped 6 bases from V and 7 bases from J, with 15 bases between. Germline CDR1 reads MNHEY; CDR2 reads SVGAGI. CDR3 length: 14 residues.

The V gene is TRBV7-2, the J gene TRBJ1-4; tentatively, D is TRBD1 (6 bases). V was clipped by 5 bases and J by 3 bases, with 13 bases between them. This CDR3 region has 15 residues. The germline CDR1 and CDR2 sequences are SGHTA and FQGNSA. The CDR3 nucleotides read TGTGCCAGCAGCAGCCAGACAGGCCCTAATGAAAAACTGTTTTTT. Protein sequence: CASSSQTGPNEKLFF.

This clone was observed a single time. V usage is TRBV5-1 and J usage is TRBJ2-2; 11 bases are shared with TRBD2. The junction had 3 bases not matched to a gene; V was cut back by 1 base and J by 4 bases. The CDR3 is 16 residues long. Germline assignment: CDR1 SGHRS and CDR2 YFSETQ. The CDR3 DNA is TGCGCCAGCAGCTTGAGTCTAGCGGGGGGCACCGGGGAGCTGTTTTTT. Translation: CASSLSLAGGTGELFF.

The V and J genes are TRBV15 and TRBJ2-1; tentatively, D is TRBD1 or TRBD2 (5 bases each). CDR3 size: 13 residues. The V end lost 5 bases, the J end lost 8 bases, and 13 bases lay between the germline ends. Germline V gene lookup returns CDR1 LNHNV and CDR2 YYDKDF (reference sequence). The CDR3, as DNA: TGTGCCACCAGCCGAGGACTGGGGGATGAGCAGTTCTTC. This gives the protein CATSRGLGDEQFF.

The chain joins TRBV7-2 to TRBJ2-1, with TRBD1 matching over 10 bases. The CDR3 is made up of 15 amino acids. Germline trimming cut 5 bases from V and 3 bases from J; bases unmatched to any gene: 4. The V gene's germline CDR1 is SGHTA and CDR2 FQGNSA. CDR3: CASSGGTGDYNEQFF. DNA for the CDR3: TGTGCCAGCAGCGGAGGGACAGGGGACTACAATGAGCAGTTCTTC.